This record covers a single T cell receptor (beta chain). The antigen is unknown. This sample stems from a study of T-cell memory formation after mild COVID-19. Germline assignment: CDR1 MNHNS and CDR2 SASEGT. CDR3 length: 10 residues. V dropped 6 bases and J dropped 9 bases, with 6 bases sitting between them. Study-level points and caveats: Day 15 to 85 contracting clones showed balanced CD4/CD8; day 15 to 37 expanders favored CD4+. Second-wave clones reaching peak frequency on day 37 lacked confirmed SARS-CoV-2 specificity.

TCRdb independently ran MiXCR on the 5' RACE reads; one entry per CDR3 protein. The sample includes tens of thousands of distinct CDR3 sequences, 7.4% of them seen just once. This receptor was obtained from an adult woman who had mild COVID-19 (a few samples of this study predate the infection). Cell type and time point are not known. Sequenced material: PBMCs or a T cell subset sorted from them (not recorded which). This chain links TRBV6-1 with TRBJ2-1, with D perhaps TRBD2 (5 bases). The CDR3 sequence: CASSGGEQFF. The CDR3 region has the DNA TGTGCCAGCAGCGGAGGTGAGCAGTTCTTC.